One sample yielded the 13 T cell receptor beta chains listed below, sequenced in a study of T-cell memory formation after mild COVID-19. TCRdb recomputed calls from the 5' RACE reads with MiXCR, one row per CDR3 protein. The sample carries about 350,000 distinct CDR3 sequences, around 28% recorded once. Material: PBMCs or a T cell subset sorted from them (not recorded which). All receptors come from an adult woman who had mild COVID-19 (a few samples of this study predate the infection). Cell type and time point are not known.

This sequence joins TRBV20-1 and TRBJ1-3; TRBD1 might be the D (5 bases). V gave up 1 base and J gave up 4 bases, with 17 bases separating them. The germline gives CDR1 DFQATT, CDR2 SNEGSKA (reference sequence). The CDR3 sequence is 16 residues long. The CDR3 nucleotides are TGCAGTGCTAGAGCTACGGGGCCCGGGAGGGGAAACACCATATATTTT. Its protein is CSARATGPGRGNTIYF.

The V and J genes are TRBV29-1 and TRBJ2-1; D is unresolved. Germline-derived CDR1 and CDR2 are SQVTM and ANQGSEA. The CDR3 is 16 residues long. V was pared by 0 bases and J by 4 bases, with 16 bases between. CDR3 amino acids: CSVEELGRLSYNEQFF. The CDR3 DNA is TGCAGCGTTGAAGAACTGGGCAGGCTTTCTTACAATGAGCAGTTCTTC.

The V gene is TRBV29-1, the J gene TRBJ2-4; 8 bases fit TRBD2. This CDR3 region has 15 residues. V gave up 6 bases and J gave up 6 bases; unmatched junction bases: 13. Germline CDR1 SQVTM, CDR2 ANQGSEA. The CDR3 DNA is TGCAGCGTCGGTTACCAGACTAGCGTTCGAAACATTCAGTACTTC. Protein product: CSVGYQTSVRNIQYF.

This clonotype was observed a handful of times. The chain carries TRBV5-1 and TRBJ2-1, with D perhaps given as TRBD1 or TRBD2 (6 bases each). The ends were cut back, 10 bases at V and 8 bases at J, with 28 bases in the middle. Per germline, CDR1 SGHRS and CDR2 YFSETQ. The CDR3 consists of 16 residues. The CDR3: CASSLGGRAKIDEQFF. CDR3 DNA: TGCGCCTCCAGTCTGGGGGGCAGGGCAAAAATTGATGAGCAGTTCTTC.

The V gene is TRBV5-8, the J gene TRBJ1-5, with no clear D. CDR3 length: 15 amino acids. The ends were cut back, 0 bases at V and 3 bases at J, with 10 bases in the middle. Germline V gives CDR1 SGHTS, CDR2 YDEGEE. As DNA, the CDR3 is TGTGCCAGCAGCTTGGAGGCGGGCCTCAATCAGCCCCAGCATTTT. Its protein product is CASSLEAGLNQPQHF.

In this sample, this clonotype turned up a few times. Here the CDR3 reads CASSSLTSSYEQYF. The CDR3 coding sequence is TGTGCCAGCAGTTCCTTGACTAGCTCCTACGAGCAGTACTTC. V gene TRBV12-3 or TRBV12-4 combines with J gene TRBJ2-7, with D maybe TRBD2 (6 bases). There are 14 residues in the CDR3. V shed 4 bases and J shed 0 bases, with 10 bases lying between them.

This chain uses TRBV29-1 with TRBJ2-2, with D tentatively TRBD2 (5 bases). Germline V gene data show CDR1 as SQVTM and CDR2 as ANQGSEA. Trimming took 3 bases from V and 5 from J, leaving 19 bases between them. The CDR3 is 16 residues long. CDR3: CSVESDGLRRTGELFF. The CDR3 region has the DNA TGCAGCGTTGAGTCCGACGGCCTCCGGAGGACCGGGGAGCTGTTTTTT.

This clonotype has more than one count but fewer than ten. The chain couples TRBV5-6 to TRBJ2-2, with no clear D. CDR3 length equals 14 residues. V was cut by 0 bases and J by 1 base, with 4 bases left in between. Germline-derived CDR1 and CDR2 are SGHDT and YYEEEE. This CDR3 is CASSLGENTGELFF. DNA for the CDR3: TGTGCCAGCAGCTTGGGTGAGAACACCGGGGAGCTGTTTTTT.

The chain has TRBV6-6 and TRBJ2-7, with 8 positions matching TRBD1. The CDR3 loop spans 15 amino acids. The V gene end was trimmed by 0 bases and the J gene end by 4 bases; junction bases not matched to a gene: 5. Germline V gene sequence: CDR1 MNHNY, CDR2 SVGAGI (reference sequence). The CDR3 loop is CASSYSSNRGYEQYF. DNA of the CDR3: TGTGCCAGCAGTTACTCGTCTAACAGGGGGTACGAGCAGTACTTC.

This clonotype was detected ten times or more. The rearrangement links TRBV5-1 to TRBJ1-5; D possibly corresponds to TRBD1 (6 bases). The V gene's germline CDR1 is SGHRS and CDR2 YFSETQ. Trimming took 4 bases from V and 0 from J, leaving 11 bases between them. This CDR3 is 15 amino acids long. The CDR3 region has the DNA TGCGCCAGCAGCCCCATGGGACATAGCAATCAGCCCCAGCATTTT. Protein product: CASSPMGHSNQPQHF.

This clonotype was recorded a few times. DNA of the CDR3: TGCAGTGCTAGAGAACAGCCTAACACTGAAGCTTTCTTT. Translating gives CSAREQPNTEAFF. The chain combines TRBV20-1 with TRBJ1-1; D call uncertain. CDR1 is DFQATT and CDR2 is SNEGSKA in the germline V gene (reference sequence). V was clipped by 0 bases and J by 2 bases, with 7 bases between them. This CDR3 contains 13 residues.

This clonotype was observed a few times. The chain carries TRBV24-1 and TRBJ2-1; maybe TRBD1 (8 bases). Trimming cost V 2 bases and J 7 bases, with 20 bases left between them. The CDR3 totals 17 residues. The V gene's germline CDR1 is KGHDR and CDR2 SFDVKD. The CDR3 DNA reads TGTGCCACCAGTGATTGGGGGGGAGGACAGGGTGGTAATGAGCAGTTCTTC. Amino acid sequence: CATSDWGGGQGGNEQFF.

This chain uses TRBV29-1 with TRBJ2-1; D is unresolved. Germline V gene lookup returns CDR1 SQVTM and CDR2 ANQGSEA. The CDR3 extends over 12 amino acids. Trimming cost V 0 bases and J 5 bases, with 5 bases left between them. The CDR3 sequence is CSVEEINNEQFF. In DNA form, the CDR3 reads TGCAGCGTTGAAGAAATCAACAATGAGCAGTTCTTC.